The rows below give T cell receptor beta chains drawn from one sample of a study of Tregs in tolerant kidney transplant recipients. TCRdb's copy holds only in-frame clones and misses some; the assay was immunoSEQ multiplex PCR. The sample includes fewer than 20,000 clones, roughly 82% of them seen just once. Sample: Tregs from blood. These receptors all come from a human donor in good health. The CDR3 runs from the conserved cysteine through the conserved F or W. The D gene is left open where the match is weak. Some rows mark clone size as missing; the rest say once, few, many or name a class of expanded clone.

d_gene	v_gene	abundance	j_gene	CDR3aa	CDR3nt
.	TRBV30	.	TRBJ1-2	CAWSVPGASLYGYTF	TGTGCCTGGAGTGTTCCAGGGGCCTCACTCTATGGCTACACCTTC
TRBD2	TRBV6-5	few	TRBJ2-7	CARLAGGPYEQYF	TGTGCCAGGTTGGCGGGGGGGCCCTACGAGCAGTACTTC
TRBD2	TRBV6-1	once	TRBJ2-1	CATTISGIGNEQFF	TGTGCCACCACAATTAGCGGGATAGGCAATGAGCAGTTCTTC
.	TRBV28	.	TRBJ2-7	CASRLEGRMDEQYF	TGTGCCAGCAGGCTGGAGGGCCGAATGGACGAGCAGTACTTC
.	TRBV9	.	TRBJ2-3	CASSVTATDTQYF	TGTGCCAGCAGCGTCACAGCCACAGATACGCAGTATTTT
TRBD2	TRBV11-2	few	TRBJ2-1	CASSPGLFLGREVYNEQFF	TGTGCCAGCAGCCCCGGCCTCTTTTTAGGGCGGGAGGTCTACAATGAGCAGTTCTTC
.	TRBV6-1	.	TRBJ2-7	CASSEVYGPYEQYF	TGTGCCAGCAGTGAAGTGTACGGGCCCTACGAGCAGTACTTC
TRBD2	TRBV30	.	TRBJ2-7	CAWSVPETSGGSGQYF	TGTGCCTGGAGTGTACCGGAGACTAGCGGGGGATCAGGGCAGTACTTC
.	TRBV6-6	few	TRBJ2-5	CASTPPGETQYF	TGTGCCAGCACCCCACCCGGGGAGACCCAGTACTTC
TRBD2	TRBV18	.	TRBJ2-5	CASSPPSGGDMETQYF	TGTGCCAGCTCACCACCGAGCGGGGGGGACATGGAGACCCAGTACTTC
.	TRBV9	.	TRBJ2-3	CASSGTRSRLDTQYF	TGTGCCAGCAGCGGGACTCGATCCCGCCTAGATACGCAGTATTTT
TRBD1	TRBV9	once	TRBJ2-2	CASSVRDRGTGELFF	TGTGCCAGCAGCGTCCGGGACAGGGGGACCGGGGAGCTGTTTTTT
.	TRBV6-1	.	TRBJ2-3	CASSARQWSTDTQYF	TGTGCCAGCAGTGCTCGACAGTGGAGCACAGATACGCAGTATTTT
.	TRBV30	.	TRBJ2-3	CAWSVGWDTQYF	TGTGCCTGGAGTGTAGGGTGGGATACGCAGTATTTT
.	TRBV7-9	.	TRBJ2-7	CASSPALGRYEQYF	TGTGCCAGCAGCCCTGCTCTAGGGCGGTACGAGCAGTACTTC
TRBD2	TRBV18	.	TRBJ2-7	CASSPPPALAGDSYEQYF	TGTGCCAGCTCCCCACCCCCTGCGCTAGCGGGGGACTCCTACGAGCAGTACTTC
TRBD1	TRBV6-5	.	TRBJ1-2	CASRNRGQEGYTF	TGTGCCAGCAGGAACAGGGGGCAGGAGGGCTACACCTTC
.	TRBV6-5	.	TRBJ2-1	CASSRSGPRGNEQFF	TGTGCCAGCAGCAGAAGCGGGCCCCGGGGCAATGAGCAGTTCTTC
.	TRBV2	.	TRBJ2-2	CASSVTGELFF	TGTGCCAGCAGCGTCACCGGGGAGCTGTTTTTT
.	TRBV6-5	.	TRBJ1-1	CASSYEGEAFF	TGTGCCAGCAGTTACGAGGGTGAAGCTTTCTTT
TRBD2	TRBV11-3	.	TRBJ2-1	CASSPSQTSGNEQFF	TGTGCCAGCAGTCCCTCCCAAACTAGCGGTAATGAGCAGTTCTTC
.	TRBV14	.	TRBJ1-6	CASSQDLRNSPLHF	TGTGCCAGCAGCCAAGATCTGAGGAATTCACCCCTCCACTTT
.	TRBV5-1	once	TRBJ2-3	CASSLGGQTDTQYF	TGCGCCAGCAGCTTGGGGGGCCAGACAGATACGCAGTATTTT
.	TRBV6-5	.	TRBJ1-6	CASKGGSYNSPLHF	TGTGCCAGCAAAGGAGGGAGCTATAATTCACCCCTCCACTTT
.	TRBV2	.	TRBJ1-1	CASSGVNTEAFF	TGTGCCAGCAGTGGGGTGAACACTGAAGCTTTCTTT
.	TRBV10-3	.	TRBJ2-3	CAISGWELDTQYF	TGTGCCATCAGTGGGTGGGAGTTAGATACGCAGTATTTT
.	TRBV11-3	.	TRBJ2-2	CASSLDLEGSFAGELFF	TGTGCCAGCAGCTTAGATCTGGAGGGTAGCTTCGCCGGGGAGCTGTTTTTT
TRBD1	TRBV6-1	few	TRBJ2-5	CASRSGGRETQYF	TGTGCCAGCAGGTCAGGGGGTCGAGAGACCCAGTACTTC
TRBD1	TRBV19	once	TRBJ1-1	CASETGMDTEAFF	TGTGCCAGTGAGACAGGGATGGACACTGAAGCTTTCTTT
.	TRBV5-1	.	TRBJ1-1	CASSPHMDTKTEAFF	TGCGCCAGCAGCCCCCACATGGACACGAAGACTGAAGCTTTCTTT
.	TRBV6-1	.	TRBJ1-3	CASSDVHPFGNTIYF	TGTGCCAGCAGTGACGTCCACCCCTTTGGAAACACCATATATTTT
TRBD2	TRBV11-3	.	TRBJ2-1	CASSWGWASGEYNEQFF	TGTGCCAGCAGCTGGGGGTGGGCTAGCGGCGAATACAATGAGCAGTTCTTC
.	TRBV21-1	once	TRBJ1-2	CASTPPGDYGYTF	TGTGCCAGCACCCCCCCCGGGGACTATGGCTACACCTTC
.	TRBV7-2	.	TRBJ2-1	CASSLDRQAYNEQFF	TGTGCCAGCAGCCTAGACCGGCAGGCCTACAATGAGCAGTTCTTC
.	TRBV19	.	TRBJ1-6	CASSIGTEYSPLHF	TGTGCCAGTAGTATAGGGACGGAATATTCACCCCTCCACTTT
TRBD1	TRBV5-6	.	TRBJ1-4	CASSFKRDRGATNEKLFF	TGTGCCAGCAGCTTTAAACGTGACAGGGGTGCAACTAATGAAAAACTGTTTTTT
TRBD1	TRBV2	.	TRBJ2-4	CASSDQGALNIQYF	TGTGCCAGCAGTGACCAGGGGGCGCTAAACATTCAGTACTTC
TRBD1	TRBV7-2	.	TRBJ1-6	CASIQRGQGPSPLHF	TGTGCCAGCATCCAAAGGGGACAGGGCCCTTCACCCCTCCACTTT
.	TRBV2	.	TRBJ1-5	CASSDRASNQPQHF	TGTGCCAGCAGTGACCGGGCGTCTAATCAGCCCCAGCATTTT
TRBD1	TRBV11-2	.	TRBJ2-7	CASSPRTGPYEQYF	TGTGCCAGCAGCCCCCGGACAGGTCCCTACGAGCAGTACTTC
.	TRBV5-1	.	TRBJ1-1	CASSLGTGEAFF	TGCGCCAGCAGCTTGGGAACAGGTGAAGCTTTCTTT
TRBD1	TRBV14	.	TRBJ2-5	CASNRQGAFETQYF	TGTGCCAGCAACCGACAGGGTGCTTTTGAGACCCAGTACTTC
TRBD1	TRBV10-3	.	TRBJ2-5	CAISESDDREETQYF	TGTGCCATCAGTGAGTCCGACGACAGGGAGGAGACCCAGTACTTC
.	TRBV5-1	.	TRBJ2-1	CASSGGDSYNEQFF	TGCGCCAGCAGCGGAGGGGACTCCTACAATGAGCAGTTCTTC
TRBD2	TRBV11-2	.	TRBJ2-1	CASSFTSGIRVEQFF	TGTGCCAGCAGCTTTACTAGCGGGATCAGGGTCGAGCAGTTCTTC
TRBD2	TRBV7-3	.	TRBJ2-3	CASSLFSGGRTDTQYF	TGTGCCAGCAGCTTATTCAGCGGGGGCCGCACAGATACGCAGTATTTT
TRBD1	TRBV19	.	TRBJ1-1	CASTTTGTGATEAFF	TGTGCCAGTACCACCACCGGGACAGGGGCCACTGAAGCTTTCTTT
.	TRBV30	.	TRBJ1-2	CAWTPAAYGYTF	TGTGCCTGGACACCGGCGGCCTATGGCTACACCTTC
.	TRBV27	once	TRBJ1-2	CASSLGARGGGYTF	TGTGCCAGCAGTTTAGGGGCCCGGGGGGGCGGCTACACCTTC
.	TRBV5-1	.	TRBJ2-5	CASSLADRALQETQYF	TGCGCCAGCAGCTTGGCCGACCGGGCGTTACAAGAGACCCAGTACTTC
.	TRBV29-1	.	TRBJ1-2	CSAEGANYGYTF	TGCAGCGCCGAGGGGGCTAACTATGGCTACACCTTC
.	TRBV19	few	TRBJ1-4	CASSMRQANEKLFF	TGTGCCAGTAGTATGCGCCAGGCTAATGAAAAACTGTTTTTT
.	TRBV5-1	.	TRBJ2-2	CASSRANTGELFF	TGCGCCAGCAGCCGAGCGAACACCGGGGAGCTGTTTTTT
TRBD2	TRBV5-4	.	TRBJ2-1	CASSPSGGLRNEQFF	TGTGCCAGCAGCCCGAGCGGGGGCCTGAGGAATGAGCAGTTCTTC
.	TRBV23-1	.	TRBJ2-3	CASSQSLTFEADTQYF	TGCGCCAGCAGTCAATCCCTTACTTTTGAGGCGGATACGCAGTATTTT